These 31 T cell receptor beta chains came from one sample sequenced in a study of blood T cells in healthy people across ages. A second PCR of 7 to 11 cycles used a sample-barcoded 5' primer and a J-beta primer mix. TCRdb reanalysed the 5' RACE reads using MiXCR and keeps one entry per CDR3 protein. The sample shows about 650,000 distinct CDR3 sequences, roughly half of them seen only once. The sequenced sample consisted of blood. The receptors here all came from a woman older than 75 in good health.

The table lists this clonotype with many counts. The chain employs TRBV12-3 or TRBV12-4 and TRBJ1-2, with D uncertain. The CDR3 is 14 residues long. Deletions cut 4 bases from V and 5 bases from J, with 14 bases between. CDR3 in DNA: TGTGCCAGCAGTTCTCGAGCGGCGGGATATGGCTACACCTTC. Its translation: CASSSRAAGYGYTF.

This clonotype was observed many times. Sequence at one end of the junction differs from germline and may be a read error. This CDR3 is CASSPQGNAGDTQYF. In nucleotides, the CDR3 is TGTGCTAGCAGCCCCCAAGGAAACGCCGGAGATACGCAGTATTTT. This rearrangement joins TRBV7-7 to TRBJ2-3; D unclear. The CDR3 totals 15 residues. Per germline, CDR1 SSHAT and CDR2 FNYEAQ (reference sequence).

The chain has TRBV12-3 or TRBV12-4 and TRBJ2-1, with 12 bases lining up with TRBD2. J lost 6 bases, V lost 5 bases, and 11 bases had no gene match. The CDR3 has 17 residues. In DNA, the CDR3 is TGTGCCAGCAGTCGCCGACTAGCGGGAGTGGCGGGCAATGAGCAGTTCTTC. It is translated as CASSRRLAGVAGNEQFF.

The CDR3 loop is CASSSPPQGTMGYTF. As DNA, the CDR3 is TGTGCCAGCAGTTCTCCCCCCCAGGGCACGATGGGCTACACCTTC. This rearrangement joins TRBV5-4 to TRBJ1-2, with a tentative D call TRBD1 (5 bases). Germline V lookup: CDR1 SGHNT, CDR2 YYREEE (reference sequence). V lost 5 bases and J 8 bases, leaving 22 bases between the germline ends. The CDR3 consists of 15 residues.

This sequence joins TRBV2 and TRBJ2-7; no reliable D call. V was pared by 8 bases and J by 2 bases, with 7 bases between. There are 11 residues in the CDR3. CDR1 and CDR2 (germline): SNHLY, FYNNEI. The CDR3, as DNA: TGTGCCAGCGGACCAGCCTACGAGCAGTACTTC. Translating gives CASGPAYEQYF.

The V call is TRBV7-9, the J call TRBJ1-1; TRBD1 might be the D (5 bases). V gave up 5 bases and J gave up 3 bases, with 13 bases separating them. From germline, CDR1 is SEHNR and CDR2 FQNEAQ (reference sequence). The CDR3 extends over 14 amino acids. In nucleotides, the CDR3 is TGTGCCAGCAGCGGGGCTGTAGTGGACACTGAAGCTTTCTTT. This encodes CASSGAVVDTEAFF.

This clonotype was recorded only once. The chain combines TRBV20-1 with TRBJ2-5; TRBD2 matches at 11 bases. Trimming cost V 5 bases and J 2 bases; bases outside gene matches: 10. There are 16 residues in the CDR3. From germline, CDR1 is DFQATT and CDR2 SNEGSKA (reference sequence). CDR3 in DNA: TGCAGTGCTCCGGATCTAGCGGGAGGCAGGCAAGAGACCCAGTACTTC. Translated: CSAPDLAGGRQETQYF.

This clonotype was seen more than once but under ten times. The V gene is TRBV5-1, the J gene TRBJ2-1; tentatively, D is TRBD2 (5 bases). From germline, CDR1 is SGHRS and CDR2 YFSETQ. The CDR3 extends over 15 amino acids. V lost 2 bases and J 4 bases, leaving 13 bases between the germline ends. The DNA for the CDR3 is TGCGCCAGCAGCTTCCCAAGGACTCGGTACAATGAGCAGTTCTTC. As protein: CASSFPRTRYNEQFF.

In regard to this clonotype: A much larger clone lies a single base off, so this may be a read error. This sequence joins TRBV7-9 and TRBJ2-5, with 7 nucleotides matching TRBD1. The J call may be incorrect, as the DNA end agrees better with TRBJ2-7. The CDR3 has 15 residues. Germline CDR1 SEHNR, CDR2 FQNEAQ (reference sequence). The CDR3 loop reads CASSLRQGFPHEQYF. The CDR3, as DNA: TGTGCCAGCAGCTTAAGACAGGGATTCCCCCACGAGCAGTACTTC.

Remarks on this clonotype: This could be a read error, since a much larger clone is one nucleotide away. The chain has TRBV18 and TRBJ2-5; maybe TRBD1 (5 bases). The CDR3 is 14 amino acids. Germline loops: CDR1 KGHSH, CDR2 LQKENI. The CDR3 protein is CVSSPRQGQETQYF. Written as DNA, the CDR3 is TGTGTCAGCTCACCACGGCAGGGACAAGAGACCCAGTACTTC.

This sequence joins TRBV12-3 or TRBV12-4 and TRBJ1-2, with 10 bases that match TRBD1. The CDR3 extends over 15 amino acids. J lost 4 bases, V lost 5 bases, and 7 bases had no gene match. In DNA, the CDR3 is TGTGCCAGCAGTCCAAGGGACAGGGGCTTCTATGGCTACACCTTC. Residues: CASSPRDRGFYGYTF.

This clonotype was seen more than once but under ten times. This chain links TRBV5-1 with TRBJ2-5; D unresolved. From germline, CDR1 is SGHRS and CDR2 YFSETQ. V lost 4 bases and J 3 bases, leaving 16 bases between the germline ends. The CDR3 is made up of 15 amino acids. The CDR3 spells CASSASGDYEETQYF. Written as DNA, the CDR3 is TGCGCCAGCAGCGCCTCTGGGGATTACGAAGAGACCCAGTACTTC.

There are many counts of this clonotype. This CDR3 reads CASSTGTNLDLPYF. CDR3 DNA sequence: TGTGCCAGCAGTACTGGGACTAATCTCGACCTACCGTATTTT. This chain joins TRBV12-3 or TRBV12-4 and TRBJ2-3; 7 nucleotides match TRBD2. There are 14 residues in the CDR3. After removal of 5 bases from V and 14 bases from J, the junction contained 16 bases not matched to a gene.

This chain joins TRBV2 and TRBJ2-1, with a weak D call TRBD1 (6 bases). Trimming stripped 1 base from V and 8 bases from J, with 12 bases between. Looked up from germline, CDR1 is SNHLY and CDR2 is FYNNEI. This CDR3 spans 14 amino acids. The CDR3 coding sequence is TGTGCCAGCAGTGAAGATGTGGGGGCCGATGAGCAGTTCTTC. This gives the protein CASSEDVGADEQFF.

This clonotype was observed at least ten times. The junction shows a germline mismatch at one end, possibly a read error. The chain joins TRBV6-5 to TRBJ1-1; perhaps TRBD1 as D (5 bases). CDR1 is MNHEY, CDR2 SVGAGI, per germline. There are 13 residues in the CDR3. Here the CDR3 reads CASSDSRGTEAFF. The CDR3 DNA sequence: TGTGCCAGCAGTGACTCAAGGGGCACTGAAGCTTTCTTT.

Of note for this clonotype: Given a much more abundant clone one base away, this may be a read error. The V and J genes are TRBV11-2 and TRBJ2-1, with D maybe TRBD2 (5 bases). This CDR3 has 13 amino acids. Germline CDR1 and CDR2: SGHAT and FQNNGV. Here the CDR3 reads CTSSLAPRTQQFF. CDR3 nucleotides: TGTACCAGCAGCTTAGCTCCAAGGACTCAGCAGTTCTTC.

This clonotype turned up a few times. This chain connects TRBV7-2 to TRBJ1-1; D possibly corresponds to TRBD1 (6 bases). Per germline, CDR1 SGHTA and CDR2 FQGNSA. The CDR3 length is 14 residues. Trimming shortened V by 1 base and J by 8 bases, and 14 bases separated the two germline ends. The CDR3 spells CASSLERGAKEAFF. The CDR3 DNA follows: TGTGCCAGCAGCTTAGAGCGGGGGGCGAAAGAAGCTTTCTTT.

This clonotype has a handful of counts. This rearrangement joins TRBV3-1 to TRBJ1-1; D perhaps matches TRBD1 (6 bases). The CDR3 loop spans 13 amino acids. Trimming shortened V by 4 bases and J by 4 bases, and 10 bases separated the two germline ends. Per the germline V gene, CDR1 is LGHDT and CDR2 is YNNKEL (reference sequence). The DNA of the CDR3 is TGTGCCAGCAGCCTACCAGGGGCCACTGAAGCTTTCTTT. It is translated as CASSLPGATEAFF. Together with reference TRBV3-1 and TRBJ1-1, the CDR3 gives the full variable domain: DTAVSQTPKYLVTQMGNDKSIKCEQNLGHDTMYWYKQDSKKFLKIMFSYNNKELIINETVPNRFSPKSPDKAHLNLHINSLELGDSAVYFCASSLPGATEAFFGQGTRLTVV.

This clonotype was observed many times. The chain carries TRBV28 and TRBJ2-7, with D perhaps TRBD2 (6 bases). The CDR3 is made up of 17 amino acids. Germline-derived CDR1 and CDR2 are MDHEN and SYDVKM. Trimming pared 8 bases from V and 2 bases from J, leaving 25 bases between. This CDR3 is CASRLALRRGDTYEQYF. The CDR3 DNA follows: TGTGCCAGCCGCCTAGCGTTACGGCGGGGCGATACCTACGAGCAGTACTTC.

This clonotype showed up just a few times. The gene calls are TRBV20-1 and TRBJ1-5; the D is unclear. With 3 bases removed from V and 2 bases from J, the gap between germline ends came to 8 bases. CDR1 is DFQATT, CDR2 SNEGSKA, per germline (reference sequence). There are 13 residues in the CDR3. The CDR3 loop is CSARESGNQPQHF. CDR3 DNA sequence: TGCAGTGCTAGGGAGTCGGGCAATCAGCCCCAGCATTTT.

At least ten counts were recorded for this clonotype. The rearrangement uses TRBV29-1 and TRBJ2-1, with 7 bases aligning to TRBD1. CDR1 SQVTM and CDR2 ANQGSEA come from the germline V gene. After removal of 4 bases from V and 2 bases from J, the junction contained 5 bases not matched to a gene. The CDR3 spans 14 residues. CDR3: CSVARDRTYNEQFF. The CDR3, as DNA: TGCAGCGTTGCCCGGGACAGAACCTACAATGAGCAGTTCTTC.

The chain has TRBV7-2 and TRBJ1-6; D is uncertain. CDR1 and CDR2 from the germline V gene are SGHTA and FQGNSA. This CDR3 is 16 amino acids long. V was pared by 5 bases and J by 0 bases, with 11 bases between. CDR3 residues: CASSPTGSSYNSPLHF. Written as DNA, the CDR3 is TGTGCCAGCAGCCCCACCGGGAGCTCCTATAATTCACCCCTCCACTTT.

Here the CDR3 reads CASSPQVRARGTEAFF. The CDR3 nucleotides are TGTGCCAGCTCACCACAGGTTAGGGCTCGGGGCACTGAAGCTTTCTTT. The gene calls are TRBV18 and TRBJ1-1; D unresolved. V was trimmed by 1 base and J by 4 bases, leaving 16 bases between them. Germline V gives CDR1 KGHSH, CDR2 LQKENI. The CDR3 totals 16 residues. Filled out from reference TRBV18 and TRBJ1-1, the complete variable domain reads NAGVMQNPRHLVRRRGQEARLRCSPMKGHSHVYWYRQLPEEGLKFMVYLQKENIIDESGMPKERFSAEFPKEGPSILRIQQVVRGDSAAYFCASSPQVRARGTEAFFGQGTRLTVV.

The CDR3 coding sequence is TGTGCCAGCAGCTTGACGACAGGACGTGGCTACACCTTC. Protein: CASSLTTGRGYTF. The chain uses TRBV5-6 and TRBJ1-2; D perhaps matches TRBD1 (6 bases). The CDR3 has 13 amino acids. Germline CDR1 is SGHDT and CDR2 is YYEEEE. The V and J ends lost 1 base and 7 bases respectively, with 11 bases between them.

A few counts support this clonotype. This chain joins TRBV20-1 and TRBJ1-5, with D unclear. Germline V CDR1 and CDR2: DFQATT, SNEGSKA (reference sequence). The length of the CDR3 is 12 residues. V was cut by 2 bases and J by 3 bases, with 5 bases left in between. The CDR3 coding sequence is TGCAGTGCTAGACAGAACAATCAGCCCCAGCATTTT. Its translation: CSARQNNQPQHF.

This rearrangement joins TRBV14 to TRBJ1-2, with no clear D. Germline V gives CDR1 SGHDN, CDR2 FVKESK. The CDR3 has 13 amino acids. Trimming stripped 0 bases from V and 9 bases from J, with 11 bases between. CDR3 in DNA: TGTGCCAGCAGCCAAGAAGGAGGGTACCGCTACACCTTC. Protein product: CASSQEGGYRYTF.

This clonotype was found a few times. V usage is TRBV6-2 or TRBV6-3 and J usage is TRBJ2-3; 8 bases map to TRBD1. The CDR3 is made up of 14 amino acids. J gave up 4 bases and V 6 bases, and 6 bases lay outside the gene matches. Germline V gene data show CDR1 as MNHEY and CDR2 as SVGEGT. CDR3 loop: CASRRQGSPDTQYF. The CDR3 nucleotides are TGTGCCAGCAGGCGACAGGGGAGCCCAGATACGCAGTATTTT.

The chain employs TRBV7-3 and TRBJ2-7; D may match TRBD1 or TRBD2 (5 bases each). The CDR3 length is 13 residues. Trimming took 5 bases from V and 6 from J, leaving 14 bases between them. Germline V gene lookup returns CDR1 SGHTA and CDR2 FQGTGA. This chain's CDR3 is CASSMGPQREQYF. The CDR3, as DNA: TGTGCCAGCAGCATGGGACCCCAACGCGAGCAGTACTTC.

For this clonotype: A read error may be the cause here, since a much bigger clone is one base away. This rearrangement joins TRBV5-1 to TRBJ2-5; 7 nucleotides line up with TRBD2. CDR3 size: 16 residues. Germline CDR1 is SGHRS and CDR2 is YFSETQ. V lost 5 bases and J lost 5; bases outside the gene matches: 15. CDR3 amino acids: CASSPGPAGNWETQYF. The CDR3 bases are TGCGCCAGCAGTCCGGGACCAGCGGGAAATTGGGAGACCCAGTACTTC. The complete variable domain, with remaining parts taken from reference TRBV5-1 and TRBJ2-5, reads KAGVTQTPRYLIKTRGQQVTLSCSPISGHRSVSWYQQTPGQGLQFLFEYFSETQRNKGNFPGRFSGRQFSNSRSEMNVSTLELGDSALYLCASSPGPAGNWETQYFGPGTRLLVL.

This chain links TRBV28 with TRBJ1-2, with 10 bases fitting TRBD1. The V segment lost 7 bases and the J segment 1 base; nucleotides outside the gene matches: 6. The CDR3 covers 15 residues. Germline assignment: CDR1 MDHEN and CDR2 SYDVKM. In DNA form, the CDR3 reads TGTGCCAGCACCACCGGACAGGGGGTTAACTATGGCTACACCTTC. This codes for CASTTGQGVNYGYTF.

The chain joins TRBV6-6 to TRBJ2-3; 9 bases are a match to TRBD1. This CDR3 comprises 17 residues. The germline V gene encodes CDR1 MNHNY and CDR2 SVGAGI (reference sequence). J lost 0 bases, V lost 6 bases, and 10 bases had no gene match. The CDR3 DNA follows: TGTGCCAGCAGCCGGGACAGGGAGGCCACTAGCACAGATACGCAGTATTTT. Translated, it gives CASSRDREATSTDTQYF.